This T cell receptor beta chain is drawn from a study of blood T cells in healthy people across ages. Primers used in a second PCR of roughly 6 to 11 cycles were a sample-barcoded 5' primer and a J-beta primer mix. TCRdb processed the 5' RACE reads anew with MiXCR; each CDR3 protein has one entry. The sample lists 700,000 or so distinct CDR3 sequences; roughly two fifths were seen once. V was trimmed by 2 bases and J by 6 bases, leaving 9 bases between them. This CDR3 region has 13 residues. In germline, CDR1 is KGHDR, CDR2 SFDVKD. This chain joins TRBV24-1 and TRBJ1-2, with D unresolved. This receptor was taken from an elderly man in good health. Input material: blood. CDR3 loop: CATSDSRLNGYTF. The CDR3 DNA is TGTGCCACCAGTGATTCTAGACTCAATGGCTACACCTTC.